These T cell receptor beta chains were read from a single sample in a study of cytomegalovirus exposure and HLA in healthy donors. Sequencing was performed with immunoSEQ multiplex PCR; in TCRdb, only in-frame clones are kept and a portion is missing. The sample holds about 120,000 clones; 70% to 90% are singletons and the top ten take 4.4%. The sample was PBMCs. The receptor set was obtained from a man aged 18 to 29 in good health and CMV-seropositive. Each CDR3 is given with its conserved first and last residue. The order of the fields is D gene, V gene, clone size, J gene, CDR3 DNA, CDR3 protein. A D gene is named only where the DNA matches it firmly. Size tells how often a clone was seen (once, few, many) or the class of an expanded clone, and some rows leave it out.

d_call: TRBD2; v_call: TRBV5-1; clone_size: .; j_call: TRBJ2-5; cdr3_nt: TGCGCCAGCAGCTTGGGGAGGGTAGCGGGGCCTTTAAGAGAGACCCAGTACTTC; cdr3_aa: CASSLGRVAGPLRETQYF
d_call: .; v_call: TRBV6-1; clone_size: .; j_call: TRBJ2-2; cdr3_nt: TGTGCCAGCAGGCGGGGAGACGCGAACACCGGGGAGCTGTTTTTT; cdr3_aa: CASRRGDANTGELFF
d_call: TRBD1; v_call: TRBV6-1; clone_size: .; j_call: TRBJ1-1; cdr3_nt: TGTGCCAGCAGGGCCGGGACAGCGAACACTGAAGCTTTCTTT; cdr3_aa: CASRAGTANTEAFF
d_call: TRBD1; v_call: TRBV29-1; clone_size: .; j_call: TRBJ1-2; cdr3_nt: TGCAGCGTCGTGGGGGACAGGGGCAACTACACCTTC; cdr3_aa: CSVVGDRGNYTF
d_call: TRBD1; v_call: TRBV28; clone_size: .; j_call: TRBJ1-4; cdr3_nt: TGTGCCAGCAGTTCCATTGGACAGGGGGATGAAAAACTGTTTTTT; cdr3_aa: CASSSIGQGDEKLFF
d_call: .; v_call: TRBV7-2; clone_size: .; j_call: TRBJ1-1; cdr3_nt: TGTGCCAGCAGCTTAACAGCAGGGGTGAACACTGAAGCTTTCTTT; cdr3_aa: CASSLTAGVNTEAFF
d_call: .; v_call: TRBV11-2; clone_size: .; j_call: TRBJ1-3; cdr3_nt: TGTGCCAGCAGCTTACAGGGGAACGGAAACACCATATATTTT; cdr3_aa: CASSLQGNGNTIYF
d_call: .; v_call: TRBV2; clone_size: .; j_call: TRBJ1-4; cdr3_nt: TGTGCCAGCAGTGAAGCGCCGGACAGCCAAAAGGGAAAACTGTTTTTT; cdr3_aa: CASSEAPDSQKGKLFF
d_call: TRBD1; v_call: TRBV5-1; clone_size: .; j_call: TRBJ1-2; cdr3_nt: TGCGCCAGCAGCTCGGGACAGGGAGGGTACTATGGCTACACCTTC; cdr3_aa: CASSSGQGGYYGYTF
d_call: TRBD2; v_call: TRBV19; clone_size: .; j_call: TRBJ2-1; cdr3_nt: TGTGCCAGTAGTACGCTTACTAGCGGGGGGCCCTATGAGCAGTTCTTC; cdr3_aa: CASSTLTSGGPYEQFF
d_call: TRBD1; v_call: TRBV7-9; clone_size: .; j_call: TRBJ1-5; cdr3_nt: TGTGCCAGCAGTTCGACAGGGGGCATCGGACAGCCCCAGCATTTT; cdr3_aa: CASSSTGGIGQPQHF
d_call: .; v_call: TRBV7-2; clone_size: .; j_call: TRBJ1-4; cdr3_nt: TGTGCCAGCAGCTTGAGAGGCGACTCGAAAGGTGAAAAACTGTTTTTT; cdr3_aa: CASSLRGDSKGEKLFF
d_call: .; v_call: TRBV18; clone_size: .; j_call: TRBJ2-1; cdr3_nt: TGTGCCAGCTCACCACCGACCGGGAATGAGCAGTTCTTC; cdr3_aa: CASSPPTGNEQFF
d_call: .; v_call: TRBV10-3; clone_size: once; j_call: TRBJ2-3; cdr3_nt: TGTGCCATCAAGGGGGAAAACACAGATACGCAGTATTTT; cdr3_aa: CAIKGENTDTQYF
d_call: TRBD2; v_call: TRBV28; clone_size: .; j_call: TRBJ2-3; cdr3_nt: TGTGCCAGCAGTTTGAGCGGGGCAATCACAGATACGCAGTATTTT; cdr3_aa: CASSLSGAITDTQYF
d_call: TRBD1; v_call: TRBV7-8; clone_size: .; j_call: TRBJ2-7; cdr3_nt: TGTGCCAGTATAAGGAATACAGGGGTAAAATTCTACGAGCAGTACTTC; cdr3_aa: CASIRNTGVKFYEQYF